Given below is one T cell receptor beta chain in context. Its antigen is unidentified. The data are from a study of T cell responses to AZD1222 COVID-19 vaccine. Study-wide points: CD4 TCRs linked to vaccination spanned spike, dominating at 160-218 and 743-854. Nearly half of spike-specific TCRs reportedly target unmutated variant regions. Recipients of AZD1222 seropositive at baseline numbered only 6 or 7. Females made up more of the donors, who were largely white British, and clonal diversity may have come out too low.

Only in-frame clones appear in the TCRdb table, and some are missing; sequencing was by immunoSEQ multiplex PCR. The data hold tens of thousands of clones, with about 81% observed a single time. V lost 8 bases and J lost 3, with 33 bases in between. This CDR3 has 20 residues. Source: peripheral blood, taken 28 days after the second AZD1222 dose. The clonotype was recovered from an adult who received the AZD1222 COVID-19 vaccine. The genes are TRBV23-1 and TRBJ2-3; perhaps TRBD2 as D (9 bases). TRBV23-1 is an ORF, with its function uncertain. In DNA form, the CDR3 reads TGCGCCAGCTGGACCACCGGGACAGGAATCGTTAGCGGGGGAACAGATACGCAGTATTTT. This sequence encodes CASWTTGTGIVSGGTDTQYF.